This note documents a single TCR beta chain sequence. The antigen remains unidentified. The CDR3 covers 15 residues. Per the germline V gene, CDR1 is SGHKS and CDR2 is YYEKEE (reference sequence). The V and J ends lost 0 bases and 4 bases respectively, with 14 bases between them. The data belong to a study of CD8 T cells in ankylosing spondylitis. Study-level findings and limits: Certain motif variants had earlier appeared in reactive arthritis synovial fluid and blood. Clones linked with disease were CD8+ and fairly uncommon in the peripheral blood. Within ankylosing spondylitis blood, a TCR beta motif made up of fewer than ten highly homologous variants appeared to be characteristic. There was reportedly significant enrichment of clones that were disease-linked in matched ankylosing spondylitis synovial fluid.

Quantitative 5'-RACE was performed with molecular barcodes, and it yielded the TCR beta libraries. TCRdb ran MiXCR on the 5' RACE reads and lists one entry per CDR3 protein. The table shows approximately 300,000 distinct CDR3 sequences, with 8% occurring only once. The receptor was derived from a male donor with ankylosing spondylitis. Input material: blood, either unsorted or a sorted T cell fraction (not recorded which). The chain recombines TRBV5-5 with TRBJ2-7; D gene uncertain. The CDR3 DNA sequence: TGTGCCAGCAGCTTGGGTCTCAGGAATGGATACGAGCAGTACTTC. Encoded protein: CASSLGLRNGYEQYF. The full variable domain, completed using reference TRBV5-5 and TRBJ2-7, is DAGVTQSPTHLIKTRGQQVTLRCSPISGHKSVSWYQQVLGQGPQFIFQYYEKEERGRGNFPDRFSARQFPNYSSELNVNALLLGDSALYLCASSLGLRNGYEQYFGPGTRLTVT.